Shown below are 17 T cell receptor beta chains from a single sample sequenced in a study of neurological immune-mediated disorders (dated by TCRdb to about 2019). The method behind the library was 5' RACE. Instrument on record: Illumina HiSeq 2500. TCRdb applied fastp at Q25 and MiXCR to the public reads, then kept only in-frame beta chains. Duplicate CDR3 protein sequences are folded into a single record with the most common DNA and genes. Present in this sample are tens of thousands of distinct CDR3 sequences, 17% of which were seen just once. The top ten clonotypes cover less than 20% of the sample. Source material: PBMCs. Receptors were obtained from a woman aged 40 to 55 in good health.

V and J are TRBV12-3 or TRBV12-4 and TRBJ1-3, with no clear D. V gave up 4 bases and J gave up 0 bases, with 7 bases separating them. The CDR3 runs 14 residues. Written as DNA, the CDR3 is TGTGCCAGCAGTTCCCGGGACTCTGGAAACACCATATATTTT. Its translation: CASSSRDSGNTIYF.

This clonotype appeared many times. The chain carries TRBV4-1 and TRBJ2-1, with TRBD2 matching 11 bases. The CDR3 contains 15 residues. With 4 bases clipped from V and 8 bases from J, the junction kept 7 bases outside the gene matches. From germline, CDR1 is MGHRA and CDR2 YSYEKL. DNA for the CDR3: TGCGCCAGCAGCCCCACTAGCGGGGGTCGGGATGAGCAGTTCTTC. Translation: CASSPTSGGRDEQFF.

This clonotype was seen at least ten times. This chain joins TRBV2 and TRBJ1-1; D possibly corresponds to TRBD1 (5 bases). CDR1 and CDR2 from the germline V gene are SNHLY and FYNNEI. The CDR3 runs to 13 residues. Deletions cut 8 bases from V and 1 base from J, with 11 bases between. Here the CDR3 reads CASYSQGNTEAFF. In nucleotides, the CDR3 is TGTGCCAGCTATTCCCAGGGGAACACTGAAGCTTTCTTT.

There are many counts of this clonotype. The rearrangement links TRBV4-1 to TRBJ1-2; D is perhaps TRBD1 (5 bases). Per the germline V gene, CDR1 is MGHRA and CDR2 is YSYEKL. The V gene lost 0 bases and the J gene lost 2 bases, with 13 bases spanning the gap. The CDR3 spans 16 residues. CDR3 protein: CASSQDLTAPNYGYTF. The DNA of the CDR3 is TGCGCCAGCAGCCAAGATCTGACAGCTCCGAACTATGGCTACACCTTC.

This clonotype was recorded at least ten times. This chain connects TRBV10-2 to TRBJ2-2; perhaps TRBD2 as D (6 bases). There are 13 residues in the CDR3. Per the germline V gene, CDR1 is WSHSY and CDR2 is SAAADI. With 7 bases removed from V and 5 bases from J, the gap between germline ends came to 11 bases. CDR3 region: CASNWAGTGELFF. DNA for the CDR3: TGCGCCAGCAATTGGGCGGGGACCGGGGAGCTGTTTTTT.

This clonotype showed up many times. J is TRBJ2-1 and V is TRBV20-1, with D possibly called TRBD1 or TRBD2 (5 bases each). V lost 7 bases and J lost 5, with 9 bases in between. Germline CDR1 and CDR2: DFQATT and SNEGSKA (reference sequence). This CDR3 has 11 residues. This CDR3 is CSVEGHNEQFF. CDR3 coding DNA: TGCAGTGTTGAGGGGCACAATGAGCAGTTCTTC.

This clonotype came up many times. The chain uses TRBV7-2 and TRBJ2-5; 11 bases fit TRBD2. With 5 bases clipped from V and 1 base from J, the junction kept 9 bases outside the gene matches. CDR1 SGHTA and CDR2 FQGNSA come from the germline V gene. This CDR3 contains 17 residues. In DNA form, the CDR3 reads TGTGCCAGCAGCACCACACTAGCGGGGGTGATCCAAGAGACCCAGTACTTC. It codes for CASSTTLAGVIQETQYF.

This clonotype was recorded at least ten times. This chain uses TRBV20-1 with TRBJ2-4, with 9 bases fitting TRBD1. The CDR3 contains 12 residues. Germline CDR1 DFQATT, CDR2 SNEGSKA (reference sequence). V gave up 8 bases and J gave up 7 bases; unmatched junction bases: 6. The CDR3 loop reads CSRGDRVNIQYF. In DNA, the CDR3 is TGCAGTCGGGGGGACAGGGTCAACATTCAGTACTTC.

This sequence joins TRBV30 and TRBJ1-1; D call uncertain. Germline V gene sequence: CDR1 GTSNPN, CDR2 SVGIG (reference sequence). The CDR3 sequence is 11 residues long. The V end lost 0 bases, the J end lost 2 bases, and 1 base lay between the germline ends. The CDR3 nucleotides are TGTGCCTGGAGTGTAAACACTGAAGCTTTCTTT. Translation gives CAWSVNTEAFF.

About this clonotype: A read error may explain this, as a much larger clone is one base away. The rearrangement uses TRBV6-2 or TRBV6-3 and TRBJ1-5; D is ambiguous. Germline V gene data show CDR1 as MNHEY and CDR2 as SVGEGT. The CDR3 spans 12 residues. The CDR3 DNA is TGTGCCAGCAGTCTACAGCTTCAGCCCCGGCATTTT. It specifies CASSLQLQPRHF.

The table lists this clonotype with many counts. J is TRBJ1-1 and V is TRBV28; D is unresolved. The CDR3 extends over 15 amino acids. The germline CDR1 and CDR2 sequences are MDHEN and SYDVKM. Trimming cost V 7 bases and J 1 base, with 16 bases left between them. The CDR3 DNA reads TGTGCCAGCACCAAGGGCTGGCAAAAGAACACTGAAGCTTTCTTT. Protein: CASTKGWQKNTEAFF.

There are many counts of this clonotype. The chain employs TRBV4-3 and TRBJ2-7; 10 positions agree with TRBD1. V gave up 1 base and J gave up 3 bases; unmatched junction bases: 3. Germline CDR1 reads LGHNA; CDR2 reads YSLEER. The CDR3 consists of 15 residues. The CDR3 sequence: CASSQGQGAFYEQYF. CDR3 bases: TGCGCCAGCAGCCAAGGACAGGGGGCATTCTACGAGCAGTACTTC.

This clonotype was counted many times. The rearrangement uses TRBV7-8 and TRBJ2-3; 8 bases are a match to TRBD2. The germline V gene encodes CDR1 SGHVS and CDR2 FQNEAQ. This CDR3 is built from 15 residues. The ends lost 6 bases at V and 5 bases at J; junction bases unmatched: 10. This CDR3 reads CASRPRGGSGDTQYF. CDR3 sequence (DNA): TGTGCCAGCAGACCTCGGGGGGGCAGTGGAGATACGCAGTATTTT.

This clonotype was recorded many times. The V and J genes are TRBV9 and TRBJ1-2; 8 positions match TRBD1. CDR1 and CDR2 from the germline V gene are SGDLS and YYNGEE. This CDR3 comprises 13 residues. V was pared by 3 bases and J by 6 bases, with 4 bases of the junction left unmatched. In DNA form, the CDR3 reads TGTGCCAGCAGCGCAGGACAGGGCAATGGCTACACCTTC. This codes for CASSAGQGNGYTF.

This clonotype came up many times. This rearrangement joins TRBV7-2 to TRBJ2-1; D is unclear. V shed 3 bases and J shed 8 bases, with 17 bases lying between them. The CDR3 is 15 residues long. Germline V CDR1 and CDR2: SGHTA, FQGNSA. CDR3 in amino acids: CASSFQSLDSDEQFF. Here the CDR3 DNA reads TGTGCCAGCAGCTTCCAGAGTCTGGATTCGGATGAGCAGTTCTTC.

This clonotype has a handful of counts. The CDR3 sequence is CASSPNSGNTIYF. The CDR3 nucleotides read TGCGCCAGCAGCCCGAACTCTGGAAACACCATATATTTT. This chain connects TRBV4-1 to TRBJ1-3; no definite D call. From germline, CDR1 is MGHRA and CDR2 YSYEKL. This CDR3 spans 13 amino acids. V was clipped by 4 bases and J by 0 bases, with 4 bases between them.

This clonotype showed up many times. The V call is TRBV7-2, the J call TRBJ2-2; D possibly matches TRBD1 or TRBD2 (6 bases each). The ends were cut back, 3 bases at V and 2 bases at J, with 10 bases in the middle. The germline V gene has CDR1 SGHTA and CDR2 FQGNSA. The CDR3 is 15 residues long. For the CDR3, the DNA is TGTGCCAGCAGCTTTTTGGGGGGCAACACCGGGGAGCTGTTTTTT. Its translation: CASSFLGGNTGELFF.